This T cell receptor beta chain was captured in a study of neurological immune-mediated disorders (dated by TCRdb to between 2019 and 2020). About the full investigation: Among the 34 multiple sclerosis patients, relapsing-remitting MS was present in roughly 30 and secondary progressive MS was present in 3. Peripheral blood TCR-beta repertoires from patients with HTLV-I-associated myelopathy (HAM/TSP), patients with multiple sclerosis, and healthy controls were compared in the study using UMI-based sequencing. The cohort was made up of about 65 subjects, consisting of some 14 HAM/TSP patients, around 35 multiple sclerosis patients and around 20 healthy controls. Longitudinal samples, technical triplicates and paired sorted CD4+ and CD8+ T-cell subsets, alongside PBMC samples, were included among the roughly 98 TCR-beta libraries.

The study at large found these results: Expanded clones from different subjects shared no identical CDR3 amino acid sequences, which suggests that TCR-beta repertoires were private in all groups. TCR clonal expansion was highest in HAM/TSP patients and lowest in MS patients, with MS patients falling below even healthy controls. Phylogenetic analysis grouped repertoires from 18 of 34 MS patients into a cluster of related CDR3 sequences, suggesting a possible repertoire-level signature. The MS cluster showed no association with clinical or MRI features, and the authors stated that larger cohorts are needed.

V and J are truncated by 5 bases and 8 bases respectively, leaving an intervening sequence of 19 bases. Reading the germline V gene gives CDR1 MRHNA and CDR2 SNTAGT. Reading from cysteine to phenylalanine, the CDR3 counts 15 amino acids. Of the read, only the CDR3 DNA is kept; its 45 bases are in frame from base 1. To synthesize cDNA, template-switch 5'RACE was performed with a primer carrying a 10-nucleotide random unique molecular identifier so that each TCR transcript was tagged. Over 190 million TCR-beta sequences, covering 15-18 subjects, were produced in each sequencing run. The RNeasy kit was used to extract total RNA. Using the KAPA Real-time Library Amplification kit, TCR-beta VDJ regions were amplified with primers for the TCR constant region and the 5'RACE anchor. A first PCR added sample indexes and Illumina adaptors, and a second PCR then raised library yield. After Ampure bead purification, the TCR product of roughly 650 bp was size-selected on a 2% E-gel SizeSelection system. Library quality was checked on a Bioanalyzer, concentration was measured with Qubit, and libraries were quantified with the Kapa Library Quantification kit before pooling. Libraries were sequenced paired-end 2 x 150 bp on an Illumina HiSeq 2500. To increase sequence diversity, 25-30% phiX was spiked into each library pool. The published analysis was carried out like this. The UMI-based MiGEC pipeline processed quality-filtered reads and removed over 80% of raw TCR sequences during error correction. VDJ genes were aligned to IMGT germline references, and each clonotype was defined by a unique CDR3 amino acid sequence together with V-J genes. Clonal expansion, Shannon diversity and CDR3 relatedness were evaluated with VDJtools (CalcPairwiseDistances, ClusterSamples), while phylogenetic trees were built in CLCbio workbench. Using coefficient-of-variation modelling across technical triplicates, the study counted a clone as expanded if it had at least 8 unique UMIs. TCRdb reprocessing: public reads trimmed at Q25 with fastp, clones called with MiXCR, in-frame beta chains kept. Each CDR3 protein gets just one entry, which takes the most common genes and DNA from the rows behind it. The V and J calls come from TCRdb's annotation, not from the publication. The sample table records more than 45,000 distinct CDR3 sequences; approximately 4% of these occur just once. Roughly 3.1% of the sample belongs to the ten largest clones.

For the unsorted PBMC libraries, 2 million PBMCs were stored in RNAlater at -80 degrees C until RNA extraction and were used to generate the libraries. Multiple sclerosis patients were enrolled in a US clinical protocol evaluating disease progression by magnetic resonance imaging. Peripheral blood underwent Ficoll-Hypaque density gradient centrifugation to isolate PBMCs, which were then cryopreserved in liquid nitrogen. This clonotype was observed at least ten times. Its antigen target is currently unknown. No base quality information exists; no much larger clone differs at one position. The sample was PBMCs. The sequence is built from TRBV6-4 and TRBJ2-1, and TRBD1 may be the D gene, going by 6 matching bases. This receptor was obtained from a man in his forties or fifties with multiple sclerosis. The CDR3 sequence is CASSPGPGAIHEQFF. The sequenced DNA: TGTGCCAGCAGTCCTGGACCAGGGGCAATCCATGAGCAGTTCTTC.